The clone carrying this T cell receptor beta chain appeared many times. Its antigen is unknown. TCRdb re-called the 5' RACE reads with MiXCR, one entry per CDR3 protein. Of hundreds of thousands of distinct CDR3 sequences in the sample, 12% were seen once. The sample comes from a study of identical twins. Study-wide findings and caveats: Models came in too low on out-of-frame TCR alpha sharing in monozygotic twins.

Germline V gene sequence: CDR1 SGHRS, CDR2 YFSETQ. The CDR3 runs 16 residues. V shed 4 bases, J shed 7 bases, and the junction held 8 bases outside the gene matches. These data also formed part of another study, on yellow fever vaccine responses in identical twins.

This clonotype was obtained from a woman younger than 30 in good health. Specimen: PBMCs. This sequence joins TRBV5-1 and TRBJ2-1; 13 bases align to TRBD2. This CDR3 reads CASSHGLAGASNEQFF. In nucleotides, the CDR3 is TGCGCCAGCAGCCACGGACTAGCGGGAGCGTCAAATGAGCAGTTCTTC.